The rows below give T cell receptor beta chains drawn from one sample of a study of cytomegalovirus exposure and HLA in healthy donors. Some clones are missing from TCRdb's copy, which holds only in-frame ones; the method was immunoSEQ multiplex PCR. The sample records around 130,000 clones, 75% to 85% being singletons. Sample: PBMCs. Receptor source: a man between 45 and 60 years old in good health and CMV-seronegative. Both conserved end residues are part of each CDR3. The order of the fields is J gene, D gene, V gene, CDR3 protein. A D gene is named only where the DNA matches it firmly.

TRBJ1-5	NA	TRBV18	CASSSMGGNQPQHF
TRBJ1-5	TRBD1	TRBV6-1	CASRGDRRSNQPQHF
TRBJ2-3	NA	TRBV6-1	CASSTQQGTDTQYF
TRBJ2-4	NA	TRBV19	CASTVGGADIQYF
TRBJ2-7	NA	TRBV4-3	CASSAGVVGPYEQYF
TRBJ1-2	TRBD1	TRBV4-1	CASSQEKGQVVGYTF
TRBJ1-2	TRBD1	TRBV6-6	CASRDQGARGYTF
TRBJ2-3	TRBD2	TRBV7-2	CASSLAGPSTDTQYF
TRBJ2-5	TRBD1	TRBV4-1	CASSQPGGQRVETQYF
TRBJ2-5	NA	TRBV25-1	CASSGRRGQETQYF
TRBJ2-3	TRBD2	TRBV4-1	CASSQTSGSTDTQYF
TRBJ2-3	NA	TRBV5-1	CASSLGGPPDTQYF
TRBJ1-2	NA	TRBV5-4	CASSLETVSYGYTF
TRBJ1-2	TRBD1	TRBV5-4	CASSALTGDYGYTF
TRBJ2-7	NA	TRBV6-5	CASSYFSAGASYEQYF
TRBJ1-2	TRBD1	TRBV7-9	CASSLGAKDRDPYTF
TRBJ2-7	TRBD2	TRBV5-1	CASSLAGLAGSDEQYF
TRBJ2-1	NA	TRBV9	CASSVTWTPSGNEQFF
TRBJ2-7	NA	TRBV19	CASSPDGGDSYEQYF
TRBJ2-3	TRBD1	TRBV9	CASSDPGQGGADTQYF